These 10 T cell receptor beta chains came from one sample sequenced in a study of human T cells and chemical hapten exposure. MiXCR was run by TCRdb on the RACE reads, yielding one entry per CDR3 protein. The sample has about 80,000 distinct CDR3 sequences, 12% to 15% seen once. Sample time point: pre-sensitization, week 0. Treatment noted: therapeutic diphenylcyclopropenone sensitization with weekly scalp DPC. The material sequenced was whole blood, taken in connection with sensitization to the hapten diphenylcyclopropenone (DPC). The source is a woman between 50 and 59 years old with alopecia areata. Some clones in this sample may be carry-over from other donors' samples.

This clonotype has at least ten counts. The chain combines TRBV7-2 with TRBJ2-7; D is unclear. Germline V gene sequence: CDR1 SGHTA, CDR2 FQGNSA. The germline V and J ends were trimmed by 5 bases and 9 bases, with 17 bases remaining between them. This CDR3 is 13 amino acids long. As DNA, the CDR3 is TGTGCCAGCAGCCAGGACGGACGTGGGTGGCAGTACTTC. It translates to CASSQDGRGWQYF.

Only a few counts were recorded for this clonotype. V and J are TRBV7-2 and TRBJ1-2; 7 bases align to TRBD1. The trim removed 0 bases at V and 5 bases at J, leaving 3 bases unmatched. This CDR3 is built from 14 residues. The germline gives CDR1 SGHTA, CDR2 FQGNSA. CDR3 sequence: CASSLAGGGYGYTF. The CDR3 nucleotides are TGTGCCAGCAGCTTAGCAGGGGGCGGGTATGGCTACACCTTC.

The V call is TRBV12-3 or TRBV12-4, the J call TRBJ2-2; possible D gene TRBD1, 6 bases. The CDR3 is 15 residues long. V was shortened by 1 base and J by 5 bases, with 11 bases between the two germline ends. The CDR3 DNA reads as TGTGCCAGCAGTTTAGTTCAAACAGGGACCGGGGAGCTGTTTTTT. It codes for CASSLVQTGTGELFF.

This clonotype was recorded at least ten times. The junction shows a germline mismatch at one end, possibly a read error. The chain recombines TRBV2 with TRBJ2-7; D is perhaps TRBD1 or TRBD2 (5 bases each). This CDR3 comprises 13 residues. Germline CDR1 is SNHLY and CDR2 is FYNNEI. CDR3 coding DNA: TGTGCCAGCAGTGAAAGGCAGAAGGGACCCACTACCTTC. This translates into CASSERQKGPTTF.

The chain joins TRBV29-1 to TRBJ1-6; 8 positions agree with TRBD1. With V trimmed by 6 bases and J by 5 bases, 3 bases remained unmatched. There are 13 residues in the CDR3. Germline V gives CDR1 SQVTM, CDR2 ANQGSEA. The CDR3 sequence: CSVRTGHNSPLHF. For the CDR3, the DNA is TGCAGCGTAAGGACAGGGCATAATTCACCCCTCCACTTT. The full variable domain, with the rest looked up from reference TRBV29-1 and TRBJ1-6, is SAVISQKPSRDICQRGTSLTIQCQVDSQVTMMFWYRQQPGQSLTLIATANQGSEATYESGFVIDKFPISRPNLTFSTLTVSNMSPEDSSIYLCSVRTGHNSPLHFGNGTRLTVT.

This clonotype was recorded a few times. This CDR3 reads CASSSGPPDTQYF. The DNA of the CDR3 is TGTGCCAGCAGCTCGGGACCCCCAGATACGCAGTATTTT. The chain carries TRBV7-8 and TRBJ2-3; D may match TRBD1 or TRBD2 (5 bases each). Germline CDR1 SGHVS, CDR2 FQNEAQ. Trimming removed 4 bases at V and 4 bases at J, with 9 bases between. The CDR3 length is 13 residues.

In this sample, this clonotype turned up many times. The rearrangement joins TRBV29-1 to TRBJ1-1, with a weak D call TRBD1 (5 bases). The CDR3 is 15 residues long. The germline V gene encodes CDR1 SQVTM and CDR2 ANQGSEA. Trimming took 3 bases from V and 4 from J, leaving 18 bases between them. The CDR3 here is CSVDLSLGVGTEAFF. The CDR3 nucleotides read TGCAGCGTTGATTTATCTCTGGGGGTTGGCACTGAAGCTTTCTTT.

This clonotype appeared many times. J is TRBJ2-1 and V is TRBV6-2 or TRBV6-3; 8 nucleotides match TRBD1. The CDR3 has 14 residues. J lost 6 bases, V lost 1 base, and 2 bases had no gene match. Germline V gene data show CDR1 as MNHEY and CDR2 as SVGEGT. This CDR3 reads CASSYLDRVNEQFF. In nucleotides, the CDR3 is TGTGCCAGCAGTTACTTGGACAGGGTCAATGAGCAGTTCTTC.

This sequence joins TRBV20-1 and TRBJ2-1, with 9 bases fitting TRBD2. The CDR3 covers 14 residues. CDR1 and CDR2 from the germline V gene are DFQATT and SNEGSKA (reference sequence). J gave up 7 bases and V 5 bases, and 9 bases lay outside the gene matches. CDR3 in amino acids: CSALNSGSRNEQFF. The DNA for the CDR3 is TGCAGTGCTTTGAATAGCGGGAGTAGGAATGAGCAGTTCTTC.

The chain is built from TRBV29-1 and TRBJ2-7; the D is unclear. Trimming removed 3 bases at V and 6 bases at J, with 9 bases between. The germline V gene has CDR1 SQVTM and CDR2 ANQGSEA. This CDR3 contains 11 residues. The CDR3 DNA reads TGCAGCGTTGACCGGGTGGGCGAGCAGTACTTC. Translated: CSVDRVGEQYF.